This T cell receptor beta chain comes out of a study of shared clonotypes between healthy human individuals. Study-wide points: Generally, naive subsets came out with larger estimated richness than memory subsets. The study found about 5% of naive CD4 clonotypes shared across four donors.

CDR1 and CDR2 (germline): SGHDN, FVKESK. The V end lost 1 base, the J end lost 0 bases, and 9 bases lay between the germline ends. This CDR3 comprises 15 residues. Naive CD8 populations comprised CD45RO-negative cells positively selected for CCR7, excluding terminally differentiated effector memory CD45RA+ cells. A remark on this clone: Its antigen is as yet unknown.

In the study's own analysis: ImmunoSEQ gave junction-only sequences without quality scores, so filtering differed. Only in-frame clones appear in the TCRdb table, and some are missing; sequencing was by immunoSEQ multiplex PCR. From that table come the V and J calls and clone size; the DNA was used to work out D and trimming. The sample holds under 850,000 clones, 80% to 95% seen once. The sequence was obtained from a man in his thirties or forties in good health. The chain is built from TRBV14 and TRBJ2-5; no clear D gene. The sequenced sample was naive CD8+ T cells sorted from blood. The CDR3 region is CASSQAPEYQETQYF. CDR3 coding DNA: TGTGCCAGCAGCCAAGCCCCAGAGTACCAAGAGACCCAGTACTTC.